This T cell receptor beta chain derives from a study of regulatory T cells in long-lasting Graves disease. Described time point: newly diagnosed GD, antithyroid drugs for less than 3 months. The TCR library was made from RNA extracted from PBMCs. The source of the patients was an endocrinology department in Xi'an, China. Combining iRepertoire HTBI primers with Arm-PCR of CDR3 regions, the authors built TCR beta libraries. One entry per CDR3 protein, called by TCRdb with MiXCR from the multiplex PCR reads. Of some 410,000 distinct CDR3 sequences in the sample, over 15% were seen once. Broader study findings: Persistent patients shared more public clonotypes (about 2,900) than new patients (under 1,000).

This clonotype appeared a few times. The antigen remains undetermined. The CDR3 extends over 18 amino acids. Trimming took off 7 bases at V and 1 base at J, with 23 bases between the two ends. The germline CDR1 and CDR2 sequences are SQVTM and ANQGSEA. This sample also appeared in a second study, on T cells in Graves' hyperthyroidism and ophthalmopathy.

The starting material was peripheral blood mononuclear cells (PBMCs), obtained at new diagnosis, from a patient treated with antithyroid drugs. This receptor was identified in a woman between 25 and 40 years old with Graves disease. The V and J genes are TRBV29-1 and TRBJ2-6; D call uncertain. The CDR3 protein is CSAPGRDTKVSGANVLTF. The CDR3 nucleotides read TGCAGCGCCCCCGGACGAGACACAAAAGTGTCTGGGGCCAACGTCCTGACTTTC.